A single sample gave rise to the 3 T cell receptor beta chains below, sequenced in a study of OX40 agonist ivuxolimab in advanced cancers. This table comes from immunoSEQ multiplex PCR, and its TCRdb copy is limited to in-frame clones, with some not included. The sample lists 12,000 to 15,000 clones; over 85% were seen once. This sample comprised CD4+ or CD8+ T cells sorted from blood, obtained in a trial of the OX40 agonist ivuxolimab. Receptors were obtained from an adult with an advanced solid tumor such as melanoma, head and neck, liver or kidney cancer.

J is TRBJ2-5 and V is TRBV28, with 7 nucleotides matching TRBD1. The CDR3 loop spans 19 amino acids. Germline CDR1 MDHEN, CDR2 SYDVKM. Germline trimming cut 4 bases from V and 1 base from J; bases unmatched to any gene: 18. CDR3 nucleotides: TGTGCCAGCAGTTCGAACAGGGGTATGGGCCCCACCCCCCAAGAGACCCAGTACTTC. This gives the protein CASSSNRGMGPTPQETQYF.

The V gene is TRBV28, the J gene TRBJ2-1; D unclear. CDR3 length equals 16 residues. In germline, CDR1 is MDHEN, CDR2 SYDVKM. Trimming pared 6 bases from V and 9 bases from J, leaving 24 bases between. In nucleotides, the CDR3 is TGTGCCAGCAGACCAGAGGAAGCCCTTACCCCATCTGAGCAGTTCTTC. Amino acids: CASRPEEALTPSEQFF.

This clone is labeled as medium-sized (0.01 to 0.1%). The chain is built from TRBV19 and TRBJ1-5; unclear D gene. The CDR3 loop spans 14 amino acids. V lost 2 bases and J 1 base, leaving 6 bases between the germline ends. Germline V gene data show CDR1 as LNHDA and CDR2 as SQIVND (reference sequence). Here the CDR3 reads CASSIPQSNQPQHF. The DNA of the CDR3 is TGTGCCAGTAGTATACCGCAGAGCAATCAGCCCCAGCATTTT.